This T cell receptor beta chain was obtained from a study of cytomegalovirus exposure and HLA in healthy donors. The V and J ends lost 0 bases and 2 bases respectively, with 8 bases between them. Germline assignment: CDR1 KGHSH and CDR2 LQKENI. There are 14 residues in the CDR3. Generated by immunoSEQ multiplex PCR, the TCRdb table keeps only in-frame clones and is missing some. The profile shows more than 90,000 clones, approximately 88% of them singletons. This chain joins TRBV18 and TRBJ2-7; possible D gene TRBD1, 5 bases. The material sequenced was PBMCs. This TCR derives from a man between 18 and 29 years old in good health and CMV-seronegative. CDR3: CASSPPIQAYEQYF. In DNA form, the CDR3 reads TGTGCCAGCTCACCACCTATACAGGCCTACGAGCAGTACTTC.